This T cell receptor (beta chain) stems from a study of draining lymph node invasion in breast cancer (dated by TCRdb to 2020 to 2022). A note on the overall study: Nodal metastasis was diagnosed by histology and cytokeratin immunohistochemistry and confirmed by EpCAM/CD45 flow cytometry. In a separate targeted assay, sorted memory regulatory T cells and memory conventional CD4 T cells were compared across breast cancer tissues by bulk TCR-beta CDR3 sequencing. Matched non-invaded and tumor-invaded tumor-draining lymph nodes plus the primary tumor were contributed by each patient, with both Treg and Tconv subsets profiled. Lymph nodes from about 5 patients were covered by the separate targeted TCR sequencing, and for three of those patients the primary tumors were sequenced as well.

Library preparation employed bulk RNA-seq. The sample was run on an Illumina HiSeq 2500. Concerning the study's data processing: For the separate targeted TCR-seq dataset, CDR3 sequences were extracted and quantified from raw reads using MiXCR version 2.1.5 with default parameters. The separate targeted TCR-seq dataset defined each TCR-beta clone by its combination of V gene, J gene and CDR3 sequence. The separate targeted TCR-seq dataset was filtered by first dropping clones with fewer than three counts and then keeping only the 90% most strongly expressed clones in each sample. In the separate targeted TCR-seq dataset, Treg-Tconv overlap was calculated per tissue as the number of shared clones divided by the total number of Treg clones, multiplied by 100. TCRdb ran its own pipeline on the public reads, namely fastp trimming at Q25 and MiXCR clone calling, and kept in-frame beta chains. Each entry is one CDR3 protein sequence, shown with its most common DNA and genes. These V and J calls originate from TCRdb's pipeline instead of the authors' own analysis. The sample table holds approximately 4,000 distinct CDR3 sequences, of which nearly 80% were seen once. 1.5% to 2% of the sample comes from the top ten.

What the authors observed across the whole study: The tumor top-100 clone tracking analysis was possible in only two patients. In each tissue, about 12-25% of Treg TCRs were also present in Tconvs, a finding interpreted as suggesting peripheral induction of Tregs. Some clones from the top 100 tumor clones were found in both invaded and non-invaded nodes, which suggests recirculation between the tumor and the draining nodes. The data could not resolve whether Treg conversion took place in a given organ or whether converted Tregs recirculated between nodes and tumor. In the targeted TCR-seq data, Tregs appeared to be more clonally expanded than Tconvs in all tissues, and lower diversity was found for both subsets in tumor than in lymph nodes. Shared TCRs between Treg and Tconv subsets were considered suggestive but not proof of common clonal origin.

As concerns this clonotype: Its specific antigen is unknown. Base-call qualities are not available, and no considerably larger clone is one nucleotide away.

Taken from the germline V gene, the CDR1 and CDR2 loops are MNHNS and SASEGT. V is cut back by 6 bases and J by 11 bases, with 10 bases in the junction unmatched. The CDR3 has 14 amino acids, counting the end cysteine and phenylalanine. Only the CDR3 DNA is retained, 42 bases long and in frame from the first base. For memory conventional CD4 T cells, the sort was based on CD4+ CD45RA- CD25- cells. Each tumor-draining lymph node was classified as non-invaded if metastatic tumor cells were absent and as invaded if metastatic tumor cells were present. T cells were pre-enriched with a Miltenyi Pan T Cell isolation kit before staining and sorting. Primary tumors were characterized by immunohistochemistry for estrogen receptor, progesterone receptor, HER2 and Ki-67. Fresh surgical tissue was processed within a few hours after surgery by being cut into small fragments. The tissue fragments were enzymatically digested with Liberase TL plus DNase for around 22 minutes and then passed through a 40-micrometer strainer. After DAPI live/dead staining, sorting was performed on a BD FACS Aria II with roughly 96-99% purity. Sorted cells were lysed in TCL buffer, and RNA was purified with a Norgen Single Cell RNA purification kit including DNase treatment.

This TCR derives from a female donor with luminal breast cancer. The chain uses TRBV6-1 and TRBJ1-1, and TRBD1 aligns with 12 junction nucleotides. Sample: sorted memory CD4+ effector T cells from a lymph node. In light of the paper, this sample's cell subset or site label describes: CD45RA-negative sorted CD4+ T cells (memory Tconv or effector/memory Treg). CDR3 loop: CASSGTGTGGFAFF. The bases are TGTGCCAGCAGCGGGACAGGGACAGGGGGCTTTGCTTTCTTT.